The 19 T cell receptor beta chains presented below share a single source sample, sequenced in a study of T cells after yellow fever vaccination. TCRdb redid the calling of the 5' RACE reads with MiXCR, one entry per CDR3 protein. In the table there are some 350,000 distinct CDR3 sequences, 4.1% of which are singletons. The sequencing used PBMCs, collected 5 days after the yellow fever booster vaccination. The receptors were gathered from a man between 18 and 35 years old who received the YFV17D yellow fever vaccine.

CDR3 loop: CSASWTIRDEQFF. CDR3 sequence (DNA): TGCAGTGCTTCTTGGACTATCCGGGATGAGCAGTTCTTC. The gene calls are TRBV20-1 and TRBJ2-1, with D possibly being TRBD2 (6 bases). Germline loops: CDR1 DFQATT, CDR2 SNEGSKA (reference sequence). The CDR3 totals 13 residues. V lost 5 bases and J lost 8, with 16 bases in between.

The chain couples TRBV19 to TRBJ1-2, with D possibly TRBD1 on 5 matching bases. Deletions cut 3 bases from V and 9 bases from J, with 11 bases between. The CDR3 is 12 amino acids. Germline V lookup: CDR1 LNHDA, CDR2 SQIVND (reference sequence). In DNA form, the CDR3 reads TGTGCCAGTAGTATGTCGGGGCGACGCTACACCTTC. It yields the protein CASSMSGRRYTF.

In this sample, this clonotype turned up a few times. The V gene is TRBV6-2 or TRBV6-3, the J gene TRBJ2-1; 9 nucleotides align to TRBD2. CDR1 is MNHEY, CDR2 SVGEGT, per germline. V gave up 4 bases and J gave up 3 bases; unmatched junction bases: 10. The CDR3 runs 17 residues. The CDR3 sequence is CASSSLEGAGGYNEQFF. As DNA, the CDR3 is TGTGCCAGCAGTTCCCTTGAGGGAGCGGGGGGCTACAATGAGCAGTTCTTC.

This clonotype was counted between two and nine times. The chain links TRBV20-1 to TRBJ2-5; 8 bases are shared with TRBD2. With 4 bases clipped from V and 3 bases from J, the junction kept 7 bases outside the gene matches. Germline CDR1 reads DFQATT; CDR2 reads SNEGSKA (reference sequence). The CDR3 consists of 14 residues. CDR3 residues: CSAMAAGVEETQYF. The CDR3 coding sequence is TGCAGTGCTATGGCAGCGGGGGTGGAAGAGACCCAGTACTTC.

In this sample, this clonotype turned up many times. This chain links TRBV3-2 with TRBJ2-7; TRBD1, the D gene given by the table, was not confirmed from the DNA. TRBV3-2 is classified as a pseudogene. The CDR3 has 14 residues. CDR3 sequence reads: CASSQDRTGTEQYV. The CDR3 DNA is TGTGCCAGCAGCCAAGATCGTACAGGGACCGAGCAGTACGTC.

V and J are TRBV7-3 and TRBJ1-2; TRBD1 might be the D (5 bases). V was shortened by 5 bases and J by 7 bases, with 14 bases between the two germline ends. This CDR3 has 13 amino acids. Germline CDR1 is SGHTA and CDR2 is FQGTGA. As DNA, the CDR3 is TGTGCCAGCAGCCCCGGGGGTGGAGGTGGCTACACCTTC. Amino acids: CASSPGGGGGYTF.

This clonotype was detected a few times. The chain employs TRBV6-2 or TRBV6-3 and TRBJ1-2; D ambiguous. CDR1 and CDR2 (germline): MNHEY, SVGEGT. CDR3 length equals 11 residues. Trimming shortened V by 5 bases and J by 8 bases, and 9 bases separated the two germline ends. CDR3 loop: CASSDGQGYTF. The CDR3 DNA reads TGTGCCAGCAGTGACGGGCAAGGCTACACCTTC.

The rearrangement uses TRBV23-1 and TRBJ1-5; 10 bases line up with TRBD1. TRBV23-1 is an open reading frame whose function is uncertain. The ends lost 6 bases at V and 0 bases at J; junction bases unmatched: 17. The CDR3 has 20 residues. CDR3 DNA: TGCGCCAGCAGCAAAGTCAGGGGACAGGGGATCGGGACTAGCAATCAGCCCCAGCATTTT. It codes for CASSKVRGQGIGTSNQPQHF.

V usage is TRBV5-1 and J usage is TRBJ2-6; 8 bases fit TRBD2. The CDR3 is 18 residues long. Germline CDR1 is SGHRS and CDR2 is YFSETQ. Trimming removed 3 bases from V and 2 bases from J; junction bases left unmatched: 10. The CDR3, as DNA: TGCGCCAGCAGCTACTTTAGCGGGGCCAGGACTGGGGCCAACGTCCTGACTTTC. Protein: CASSYFSGARTGANVLTF.

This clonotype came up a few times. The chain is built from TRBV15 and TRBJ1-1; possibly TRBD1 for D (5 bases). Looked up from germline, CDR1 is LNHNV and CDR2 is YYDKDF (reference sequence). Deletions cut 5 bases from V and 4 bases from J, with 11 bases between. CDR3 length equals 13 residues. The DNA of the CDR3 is TGTGCCACCAGCCTCCGAGGGGCCACTGAAGCTTTCTTT. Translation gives CATSLRGATEAFF. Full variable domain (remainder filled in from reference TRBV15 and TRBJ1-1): DAMVIQNPRYQVTQFGKPVTLSCSQTLNHNVMYWYQQKSSQAPKLLFHYYDKDFNNEADTPDNFQSRRPNTSFCFLDIRSPGLGDTAMYLCATSLRGATEAFFGQGTRLTVV.

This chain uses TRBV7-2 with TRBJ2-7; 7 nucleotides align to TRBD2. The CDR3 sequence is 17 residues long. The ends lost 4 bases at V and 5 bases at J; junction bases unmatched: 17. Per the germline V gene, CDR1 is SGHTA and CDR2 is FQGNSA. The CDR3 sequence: CASSSRMAGDFENEQYF. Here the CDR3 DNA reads TGTGCCAGCAGCTCCCGGATGGCGGGGGATTTTGAAAACGAGCAGTACTTC.

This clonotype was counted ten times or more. CDR3 nucleotide sequence: TGTGCCAGCAGCTTAGCGGCGCAGGAGACCCAGTACTTC. It translates to CASSLAAQETQYF. V usage is TRBV7-6 and J usage is TRBJ2-5; D is unresolved. Trimming left V 0 bases short and J 5 bases short, with 7 bases between. This CDR3 comprises 13 residues. Germline CDR1 SGHVS, CDR2 FNYEAQ. Using reference TRBV7-6 and TRBJ2-5 for the parts outside the CDR3, the full variable domain is GAGVSQSPRYKVTKRGQDVALRCDPISGHVSLYWYRQALGQGPEFLTYFNYEAQQDKSGLPNDRFSAERPEGSISTLTIQRTEQRDSAMYRCASSLAAQETQYFGPGTRLLVL.

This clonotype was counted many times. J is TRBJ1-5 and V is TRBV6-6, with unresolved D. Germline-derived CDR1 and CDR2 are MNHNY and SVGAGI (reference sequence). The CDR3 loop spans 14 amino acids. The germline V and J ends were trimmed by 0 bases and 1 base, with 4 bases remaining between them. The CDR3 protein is CASSYSGSNQPQHF. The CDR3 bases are TGTGCCAGCAGTTACTCGGGCAGCAATCAGCCCCAGCATTTT.

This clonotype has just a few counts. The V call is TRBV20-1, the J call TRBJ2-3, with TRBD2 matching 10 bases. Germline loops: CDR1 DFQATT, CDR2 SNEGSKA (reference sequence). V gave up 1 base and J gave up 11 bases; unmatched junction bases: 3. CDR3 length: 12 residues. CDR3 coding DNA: TGCAGTGCTAGAGTAGCGGGGGGCTGGCAGTATTTT. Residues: CSARVAGGWQYF.

The CDR3 nucleotides read TGTGCCAGCAGCGTAGATCAGCGGGGGGGCGCTGAGACCCAGTACTTC. Amino acid sequence: CASSVDQRGGAETQYF. The chain is built from TRBV9 and TRBJ2-5, with 10 bases aligning to TRBD2. Per the germline V gene, CDR1 is SGDLS and CDR2 is YYNGEE. V was pared by 0 bases and J by 5 bases, with 7 bases of the junction left unmatched. The CDR3 totals 16 residues.

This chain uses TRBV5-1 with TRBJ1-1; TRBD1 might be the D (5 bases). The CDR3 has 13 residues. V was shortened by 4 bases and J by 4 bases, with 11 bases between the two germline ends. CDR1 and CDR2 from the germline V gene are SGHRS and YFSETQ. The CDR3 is CASSPGPGTEAFF. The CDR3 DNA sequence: TGCGCCAGCAGCCCAGGGCCGGGCACTGAAGCTTTCTTT.

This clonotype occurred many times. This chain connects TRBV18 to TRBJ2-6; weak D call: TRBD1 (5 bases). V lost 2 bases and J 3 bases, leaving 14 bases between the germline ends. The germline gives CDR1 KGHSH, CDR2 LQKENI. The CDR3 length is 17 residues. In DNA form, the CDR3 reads TGTGCCAGCTCACCAAGGGGCTTAACGGATGGGGCCAACGTCCTGACTTTC. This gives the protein CASSPRGLTDGANVLTF. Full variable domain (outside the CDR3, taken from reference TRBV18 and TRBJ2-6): NAGVMQNPRHLVRRRGQEARLRCSPMKGHSHVYWYRQLPEEGLKFMVYLQKENIIDESGMPKERFSAEFPKEGPSILRIQQVVRGDSAAYFCASSPRGLTDGANVLTFGAGSRLTVL.

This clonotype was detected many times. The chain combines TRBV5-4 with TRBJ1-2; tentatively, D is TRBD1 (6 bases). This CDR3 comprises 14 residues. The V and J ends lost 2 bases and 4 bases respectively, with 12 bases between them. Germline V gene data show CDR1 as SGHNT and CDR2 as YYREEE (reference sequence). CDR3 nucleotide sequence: TGTGCCAGCAGCTTCCCGGGGGGCGGCTATGGCTACACCTTC. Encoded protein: CASSFPGGGYGYTF.

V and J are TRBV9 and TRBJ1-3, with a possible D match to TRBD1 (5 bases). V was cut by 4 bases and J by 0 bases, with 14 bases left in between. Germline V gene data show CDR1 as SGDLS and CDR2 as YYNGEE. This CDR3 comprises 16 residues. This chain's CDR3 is CASSPWDGDSGNTIYF. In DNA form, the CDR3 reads TGTGCCAGCAGCCCTTGGGACGGGGACTCTGGAAACACCATATATTTT.